One and the same sample provided the 22 T cell receptor beta chains below, sequenced in a study of T cells expressing NK-cell markers. With the 5' RACE reads reprocessed, TCRdb shows one record per CDR3 protein and no DNA. Here the sample table reports 350,000 to 400,000 distinct CDR3 sequences. The sample was blood T cells: a sorted CD56 or NKG2C T cell subset, CD4+ or CD8+ T cells, or bulk PBMC T cells (not recorded which). Receptors originate from a woman between 50 and 59 years old in good health.

J is TRBJ1-6 and V is TRBV7-2. The CDR3 has 16 residues. The germline gives CDR1 SGHTA, CDR2 FQGNSA. CDR3: CASSFGPSSYNSPLHF.

The rearrangement links TRBV5-6 to TRBJ2-7; with no DNA, the TCRdb D assignment of TRBD1 cannot be verified. Per germline, CDR1 SGHDT and CDR2 YYEEEE. The CDR3 is made up of 14 amino acids. The CDR3 region is CASSPLTPRGEQYF.

V usage is TRBV9 and J usage is TRBJ2-3; TCRdb returns TRBD1, unconfirmable since there is no DNA. CDR1 is SGDLS, CDR2 YYNGEE, per germline. The CDR3 runs to 15 residues. CDR3: CASSSDGGSADTQYF.

The chain employs TRBV14 and TRBJ2-2; TCRdb names TRBD1, which stays unverified in the absence of DNA. CDR3 length: 15 amino acids. Germline CDR1 and CDR2: SGHDN and FVKESK. CDR3 amino acids: CASSQRTVPTGELFF. The entire variable domain, with the rest obtained from reference TRBV14 and TRBJ2-2, is as follows: EAGVTQFPSHSVIEKGQTVTLRCDPISGHDNLYWYRRVMGKEIKFLLHFVKESKQDESGMPNNRFLAERTGGTYSTLKVQPAELEDSGVYFCASSQRTVPTGELFFGEGSRLTVL.

The genes are TRBV9 and TRBJ2-7; TCRdb names TRBD2, which stays unverified in the absence of DNA. The germline CDR1 and CDR2 sequences are SGDLS and YYNGEE. CDR3 length: 16 residues. CDR3 loop: CASSVGSSPSIHEQYF.

The genes are TRBV5-1 and TRBJ2-5. Germline loops: CDR1 SGHRS, CDR2 YFSETQ. The CDR3 runs 14 residues. CDR3 amino acids: CASSLESAEETQYF.

This chain connects TRBV5-1 to TRBJ2-1; with no DNA, the TCRdb D assignment of TRBD1 cannot be verified. CDR1 and CDR2 from the germline V gene are SGHRS and YFSETQ. The CDR3 covers 19 residues. The chain's CDR3 is CASSLGDGMSGGSYNEQFF.

The J gene is TRBJ1-1, the V gene TRBV20-1. The CDR3 loop spans 11 amino acids. The V gene's germline CDR1 is DFQATT and CDR2 SNEGSKA (reference sequence). This chain's CDR3 is CSASAWTEAFF.

V gene TRBV5-1 combines with J gene TRBJ2-5; the TCRdb D gene call, TRBD2, has no DNA to confirm it. The CDR3 sequence is 17 residues long. CDR1 SGHRS and CDR2 YFSETQ come from the germline V gene. This chain's CDR3 is CASSLGLAGGKEETQYF. Based on the CDR3 plus reference TRBV5-1 and TRBJ2-5, the full variable domain is KAGVTQTPRYLIKTRGQQVTLSCSPISGHRSVSWYQQTPGQGLQFLFEYFSETQRNKGNFPGRFSGRQFSNSRSEMNVSTLELGDSALYLCASSLGLAGGKEETQYFGPGTRLLVL.

The rearrangement links TRBV11-3 to TRBJ1-6. Germline assignment: CDR1 SGHNT and CDR2 YENEEA. The CDR3 length is 18 residues. CDR3 amino acids: CASTQRFGQSSYNSPLHF.

The chain recombines TRBV12-3 or TRBV12-4 with TRBJ2-1; without DNA, the TCRdb call of TRBD2 cannot be checked. CDR3 length equals 12 residues. The CDR3 reads CASTPDVDEQFF.

V gene TRBV12-5 combines with J gene TRBJ2-1. Germline V gene data show CDR1 as LGHNT and CDR2 as FRNRAP. This CDR3 spans 14 amino acids. CDR3 sequence: CASGLVASRNEQFF. The complete variable domain, with remaining parts taken from reference TRBV12-5 and TRBJ2-1, reads DARVTQTPRHKVTEMGQEVTMRCQPILGHNTVFWYRQTMMQGLELLAYFRNRAPLDDSGMPKDRFSAEMPDATLATLKIQPSEPRDSAVYFCASGLVASRNEQFFGPGTRLTVL.

The chain employs TRBV2 and TRBJ2-1; the D call of TRBD1 rests on TCRdb alone, since no DNA is present to check it. CDR3 length equals 13 residues. Germline V gives CDR1 SNHLY, CDR2 FYNNEI. The CDR3 region is CASSDGQPNEQFF.

The chain combines TRBV12-3 or TRBV12-4 with TRBJ2-4; TCRdb's D gene call, TRBD1, goes unchecked for lack of DNA. CDR3 length: 13 residues. CDR3 residues: CASGPTEGVIQYF.

The chain recombines TRBV29-1 with TRBJ2-1; TCRdb names TRBD2, which stays unverified in the absence of DNA. Germline loops: CDR1 SQVTM, CDR2 ANQGSEA. This CDR3 has 13 residues. The CDR3 reads CSVGTGTVNEQFF.

The chain has TRBV20-1 and TRBJ2-7; TCRdb designates TRBD2, a call that cannot be tested without DNA. The CDR3 extends over 17 amino acids. Germline V gene sequence: CDR1 DFQATT, CDR2 SNEGSKA (reference sequence). Here the CDR3 reads CSARDSGLAGGTYEQYF.

This chain joins TRBV29-1 and TRBJ2-1; TCRdb's D call, TRBD2, is unchecked because there is no DNA. The CDR3 loop spans 13 amino acids. Germline V gene lookup returns CDR1 SQVTM and CDR2 ANQGSEA. CDR3 residues: CSHGTSGINEQFF.

V is TRBV4-1 and J is TRBJ2-3; lacking DNA, the TRBD2 call made by TCRdb goes unchecked. The CDR3 covers 13 residues. Germline V gene lookup returns CDR1 MGHRA and CDR2 YSYEKL. CDR3 sequence: CASSQRTTDTQYF.

The V and J genes are TRBV7-2 and TRBJ2-4; lacking DNA, the TRBD2 call made by TCRdb goes unchecked. The CDR3 extends over 16 amino acids. From germline, CDR1 is SGHTA and CDR2 FQGNSA. The CDR3 here is CASSPRTSPAKNIQYF.

The rearrangement links TRBV9 to TRBJ2-5; TCRdb designates TRBD2, a call that cannot be tested without DNA. This CDR3 is built from 15 residues. Germline CDR1 and CDR2: SGDLS and YYNGEE. CDR3 in amino acids: CASSPGTSAQETQYF.

CDR3 sequence: CSASRTGREQYF. This chain links TRBV20-1 with TRBJ2-7; TCRdb picks TRBD1, but there is no DNA to check that call. The CDR3 contains 12 residues. Per germline, CDR1 DFQATT and CDR2 SNEGSKA (reference sequence).

The V call is TRBV6-5, the J call TRBJ2-1. The CDR3 length is 14 residues. The germline V gene encodes CDR1 MNHEY and CDR2 SVGAGI. The CDR3 sequence: CANPGMLLNNEQFF.